This is a list of T cell receptor beta chains from one sample in a study of T cell responses to AZD1222 COVID-19 vaccine. TCRdb's copy holds only in-frame clones and misses some; the assay was immunoSEQ multiplex PCR. The data contain 90,000 to 110,000 clones, around 80% of them singletons. Sequenced here: peripheral blood, sampled on day 0 of AZD1222 vaccination. These receptors originate from an adult in good health. CDR3s include the opening cysteine and the closing phenylalanine or tryptophan. Fields, in order: D gene, CDR3 length, V gene, clone size, J gene, CDR3 protein, CDR3 DNA. The D gene is left open where the match is weak. A clone size is listed for some rows: how often the clone was seen (once, few, many), or a class if it is expanded.

NA	13	TRBV19	NA	TRBJ1-1	CASSRGLNTEAFF	TGTGCCAGTAGTAGAGGCCTTAACACTGAAGCTTTCTTT
NA	14	TRBV30	NA	TRBJ2-1	CAWSHKGAYNEQFF	TGTGCCTGGAGTCACAAGGGGGCCTACAATGAGCAGTTCTTC
NA	13	TRBV10-3	NA	TRBJ1-4	CAISESTTEKLFF	TGTGCCATCAGTGAGTCTACAACTGAAAAACTGTTTTTT
NA	14	TRBV6-5	NA	TRBJ1-1	CASSYPGKNTEAFF	TGTGCCAGCAGTTACCCTGGGAAGAACACTGAAGCTTTCTTT
NA	15	TRBV7-9	NA	TRBJ1-6	CASSLGTGPYSPLHF	TGTGCCAGCAGCTTAGGCACCGGCCCTTATTCACCCCTCCACTTT
NA	16	TRBV5-1	NA	TRBJ2-1	CASSLEPNPTYNEQFF	TGCGCCAGCAGCTTGGAACCGAACCCAACCTACAATGAGCAGTTCTTC
TRBD1	15	TRBV10-3	NA	TRBJ1-1	CAISETGGAYTEAFF	TGTGCCATCAGTGAGACAGGGGGCGCTTACACTGAAGCTTTCTTT
NA	16	TRBV7-2	NA	TRBJ1-2	CASSSPVWGANYGYTF	TGTGCCAGCAGCTCCCCCGTCTGGGGGGCTAACTATGGCTACACCTTC
NA	16	TRBV7-8	NA	TRBJ2-1	CASSRVSRVEGNEQFF	TGTGCCAGCAGCCGAGTTTCGAGGGTGGAAGGCAATGAGCAGTTCTTC
TRBD1	19	TRBV7-9	NA	TRBJ1-1	CASSLGRPGGMSQSTEAFF	TGTGCCAGCAGCTTGGGTCGTCCAGGGGGGATGTCACAGAGCACTGAAGCTTTCTTT
NA	14	TRBV20-1	once	TRBJ2-5	CSASGDLPLETQYF	TGCAGTGCTAGTGGCGACTTGCCATTGGAGACCCAGTACTTC
NA	15	TRBV27	NA	TRBJ2-1	CASSPTRSPYNEQFF	TGTGCCAGCAGTCCCACGAGGAGTCCCTACAATGAGCAGTTCTTC
NA	13	TRBV25-1	NA	TRBJ1-1	CASSGIRGTEAFF	TGTGCCAGCAGTGGGATTCGGGGCACTGAAGCTTTCTTT
NA	15	TRBV19	NA	TRBJ2-7	CASSILRGATYEQYF	TGTGCCAGTAGTATACTTCGGGGGGCCACCTACGAGCAGTACTTC
TRBD1	13	TRBV6-5	NA	TRBJ2-1	CASSYQGENEQFF	TGTGCCAGCAGTTATCAGGGGGAAAATGAGCAGTTCTTC
NA	13	TRBV10-1	once	TRBJ1-1	CASSFGQNTEAFF	TGCGCCAGCAGCTTCGGACAGAACACTGAAGCTTTCTTT
TRBD1	15	TRBV4-3	NA	TRBJ1-6	CASSQEGTGVSPLHF	TGCGCCAGCAGCCAAGAAGGGACAGGGGTTTCACCCCTCCACTTT
TRBD1	17	TRBV6-2/TRBV6-3	NA	TRBJ2-7	CASSYQLSQGASYEQYF	TGTGCCAGCAGTTATCAGTTGTCACAGGGGGCGTCCTACGAGCAGTACTTC
NA	13	TRBV12-3/TRBV12-4	NA	TRBJ1-2	CASSLTGTWGYTF	TGTGCCAGCAGTTTAACGGGGACGTGGGGCTACACCTTC
TRBD1	14	TRBV29-1	NA	TRBJ2-7	CSATTGGVLYEQYF	TGCAGCGCTACTACAGGGGGCGTCTTGTACGAGCAGTACTTC
NA	11	TRBV29-1	NA	TRBJ2-3	CSLSSTDTQYF	TGCAGCCTGTCTAGCACAGATACGCAGTATTTT
TRBD1	15	TRBV4-3	NA	TRBJ1-5	CASSQDLTGDQPQHF	TGCGCCAGCAGCCAAGATTTGACAGGGGATCAGCCCCAGCATTTT
NA	13	TRBV2	once	TRBJ1-5	CASSGQRNQPQHF	TGTGCCAGCAGTGGACAGAGAAATCAGCCCCAGCATTTT
NA	14	TRBV6-2/TRBV6-3	NA	TRBJ1-5	CASSYLDSNQPQHF	TGTGCCAGCAGTTATCTGGATAGCAATCAGCCCCAGCATTTT
NA	14	TRBV18	few	TRBJ2-7	CASSPPAGDHEQYF	TGTGCCAGCTCCCCCCCCGCAGGGGACCACGAGCAGTACTTC
TRBD2	16	TRBV7-9	NA	TRBJ2-7	CASSALTSGVSYEQYF	TGTGCCAGCAGTGCGCTGACTAGCGGGGTCTCCTACGAGCAGTACTTC
NA	14	TRBV5-8	NA	TRBJ1-1	CASSLERNGTEAFF	TGTGCCAGCAGCTTGGAAAGGAACGGCACTGAAGCTTTCTTT
NA	14	TRBV9	NA	TRBJ2-7	CASSVGSEANEQYF	TGTGCCAGCAGCGTAGGGTCAGAAGCTAACGAGCAGTACTTC
NA	13	TRBV30	NA	TRBJ2-5	CAWSVSRVQTQYF	TGTGCCTGGAGTGTCTCCAGGGTGCAGACCCAGTACTTC
TRBD1	15	TRBV25-1	NA	TRBJ1-2	CASSERTGKDDGYTF	TGTGCCAGCAGTGAACGGACAGGGAAGGACGATGGCTACACCTTC
NA	15	TRBV7-9	NA	TRBJ2-1	CASSLSTGFYNEQFF	TGTGCCAGCAGCCTATCAACAGGGTTCTACAATGAGCAGTTCTTC
TRBD1	15	TRBV6-2/TRBV6-3	NA	TRBJ2-7	CASSMQGQVFDEQYF	TGTGCCAGCAGTATGCAAGGACAGGTATTCGACGAGCAGTACTTC
NA	16	TRBV7-8	few	TRBJ2-7	CASSTVDSFVSYEQYF	TGTGCCAGCAGTACCGTCGACAGCTTTGTATCCTACGAGCAGTACTTC
NA	13	TRBV19	NA	TRBJ1-6	CASSIDPSSPLHF	TGTGCCAGTAGTATAGATCCCTCATCACCCCTCCACTTT
NA	18	TRBV4-3	NA	TRBJ2-7	CASSQAVGRGANTYEQYF	TGCGCCAGCAGCCAAGCTGTTGGCAGGGGCGCGAACACCTACGAGCAGTACTTC
NA	13	TRBV6-5	NA	TRBJ1-2	CASSTDSLYGYTF	TGTGCCAGCAGCACAGACAGCCTCTATGGCTACACCTTC
TRBD1	12	TRBV6-1	NA	TRBJ1-2	CASSDSPQGWTF	TGTGCCAGCAGTGATTCTCCACAGGGGTGGACCTTC
NA	9	TRBV20-1	NA	TRBJ1-2	CSAGYGYTF	TGCAGTGCTGGCTATGGCTACACCTTC
NA	15	TRBV7-9	NA	TRBJ1-1	CASSLVQGLGEQAFF	TGTGCCAGCAGCTTAGTGCAGGGCCTGGGCGAACAAGCTTTCTTT
NA	13	TRBV7-3	NA	TRBJ2-3	CASSASSTDTQYF	TGTGCCAGCAGCGCTAGCAGCACAGATACGCAGTATTTT
TRBD1	14	TRBV19	NA	TRBJ2-7	CASSNRDRAYEQYF	TGTGCCAGTAGTAACCGGGACAGGGCCTACGAGCAGTACTTC
NA	15	TRBV11-2	few	TRBJ2-3	CASSLAGFSTDTQYF	TGTGCCAGCAGCTTAGCCGGGTTTTCCACAGATACGCAGTATTTT
TRBD1	12	TRBV6-5	NA	TRBJ1-1	CASKGGAEEAFF	TGTGCCAGCAAAGGGGGCGCAGAGGAAGCTTTCTTT
NA	15	TRBV9	NA	TRBJ1-2	CASSVGRVGLYGYTF	TGTGCCAGCAGCGTAGGAAGGGTAGGACTCTATGGCTACACCTTC
NA	11	TRBV5-1	NA	TRBJ2-5	CASEYQETQYF	TGCGCCAGCGAGTACCAAGAGACCCAGTACTTC
TRBD2	14	TRBV19	NA	TRBJ2-5	CASSERGTKETQYF	TGTGCCAGTAGTGAGCGGGGGACTAAAGAGACCCAGTACTTC
NA	15	TRBV30	NA	TRBJ1-1	CAWSVWGGANTEAFF	TGTGCCTGGAGTGTTTGGGGAGGGGCGAACACTGAAGCTTTCTTT
NA	13	TRBV6-1	NA	TRBJ2-1	CASSEAEGYQQFF	TGTGCCAGCAGTGAAGCCGAGGGTTATCAGCAGTTCTTC
TRBD1	15	TRBV7-2	NA	TRBJ2-2	CASSQQGARTGELFF	TGTGCCAGCAGCCAACAGGGGGCGCGAACCGGGGAGCTGTTTTTT
NA	15	TRBV25-1	NA	TRBJ2-3	CASSVRDVSTDTQYF	TGTGCCAGCAGTGTCAGAGACGTTTCCACAGATACGCAGTATTTT
TRBD1	18	TRBV19	NA	TRBJ2-7	CASSSGTGGTNTPFEQYF	TGTGCCAGTAGTTCGGGGACAGGGGGCACGAACACCCCTTTTGAGCAGTACTTC
NA	12	TRBV2	once	TRBJ1-1	CASSYYREEAFF	TGTGCCAGCAGTTACTACAGGGAAGAAGCTTTCTTT
NA	14	TRBV5-1	NA	TRBJ2-7	CASSPLGVAYEQYF	TGCGCCAGCAGCCCCCTAGGTGTGGCCTACGAGCAGTACTTC